The clone carrying this T cell receptor (beta chain) was observed a handful of times. The antigen is not known. Germline V gives CDR1 GTSNPN, CDR2 SVGIG (reference sequence). The CDR3 contains 10 residues. The data were taken from a study of T cells after yellow fever vaccination. Notes on the study in general: The study noted that FACS-sorted repertoires could contain abundant clonotypes contaminating from the bulk population.

One entry per CDR3 protein, called by TCRdb with MiXCR from the 5' RACE reads. The table lists 600,000 to 750,000 distinct CDR3 sequences, around an eighth of them singletons. The chain combines TRBV30 with TRBJ2-1; D is possibly TRBD1 (6 bases). This clonotype was sampled from a man aged 25 to 40 who received the YFV17D yellow fever vaccine. The sequencing here drew on PBMCs, taken on the day of the yellow fever booster vaccination. The CDR3 spells CSFGTNEQFF. For the CDR3, the DNA is TGTTCGTTTGGGACAAATGAGCAGTTCTTC.